The 24 T cell receptor beta chains reported below all come from one sample, sequenced in a study of memory CD4+ T cells and cytomegalovirus serostatus. Method: immunoSEQ multiplex PCR; TCRdb's copy keeps in-frame clones and lacks some. The sample has 45,000 to 60,000 clones, 80% to 90% seen once. The sort gate was single viable CD3+CD4+CD8-CD45RO+ cells for memory CD4+ T cells. Sequences were obtained from memory CD4+ T cells from blood. Receptors were obtained from an adult in good health and CMV-seropositive.

This clone showed up just once. The rearrangement joins TRBV27 to TRBJ2-1; TRBD1 might be the D (6 bases). There are 12 residues in the CDR3. Trimming cost V 7 bases and J 2 bases, with 6 bases left between them. The germline V gene has CDR1 MNHEY and CDR2 SMNVEV (reference sequence). The CDR3 nucleotides are TGTGCCAGCAAGGGGGCCTACAATGAGCAGTTCTTC. It is translated as CASKGAYNEQFF.

The chain links TRBV29-1 to TRBJ2-4; 7 positions match TRBD1. The germline V gene encodes CDR1 SQVTM and CDR2 ANQGSEA. The CDR3 covers 13 residues. CDR3 residues: CSASRQGQNIQYF. DNA for the CDR3: TGCAGTGCAAGTAGACAGGGCCAAAACATTCAGTACTTC.

The chain employs TRBV7-2 and TRBJ2-2; 7 positions match TRBD1. Germline-derived CDR1 and CDR2 are SGHTA and FQGNSA. This CDR3 contains 14 residues. Unmatched junction bases numbered 0, after V lost 5 bases and J lost 0 bases. The CDR3 DNA reads as TGTGCCAGCAGCCAGGGGGCGAACACCGGGGAGCTGTTTTTT. The encoded protein is CASSQGANTGELFF.

The V and J genes are TRBV6-5 and TRBJ2-1, with 7 bases aligning to TRBD2. The CDR3 runs to 13 residues. Germline lookup yields CDR1 MNHEY and CDR2 SVGAGI. V was pared by 8 bases and J by 8 bases, with 9 bases of the junction left unmatched. DNA for the CDR3: TGTGCCAGCGCAACGGGAGGCCGGGATGAGCAGTTCTTC. Translated: CASATGGRDEQFF.

The gene calls are TRBV6-6 and TRBJ1-6, with D unresolved. The V end lost 3 bases, the J end lost 6 bases, and 15 bases lay between the germline ends. Germline V gene data show CDR1 as MNHNY and CDR2 as SVGAGI (reference sequence). This CDR3 has 16 amino acids. CDR3 protein: CASSYRANTGNSPLHF. The DNA for the CDR3 is TGTGCCAGCAGTTATAGGGCAAATACGGGTAATTCACCCCTCCACTTT.

The chain combines TRBV7-2 with TRBJ2-1; 16 bases agree with TRBD2. This CDR3 spans 18 amino acids. With 5 bases clipped from V and 2 bases from J, the junction kept 6 bases outside the gene matches. Germline lookup yields CDR1 SGHTA and CDR2 FQGNSA. CDR3 DNA sequence: TGTGCCAGCAGCCCCCTCGGGACTAGCGGGGGGGCCTACAATGAGCAGTTCTTC. This encodes CASSPLGTSGGAYNEQFF.

The rearrangement uses TRBV7-3 and TRBJ2-2, with TRBD2 identical over 11 bases. From germline, CDR1 is SGHTA and CDR2 FQGTGA. V gave up 2 bases and J gave up 1 base; unmatched junction bases: 6. The CDR3 extends over 18 amino acids. CDR3 sequence reads: CASSLDRTSGWNTGELFF. CDR3 nucleotide sequence: TGTGCCAGCAGCTTAGACAGGACTAGCGGGTGGAACACCGGGGAGCTGTTTTTT.

This sequence joins TRBV28 and TRBJ1-1; D gene unclear. With 3 bases removed from V and 0 bases from J, the gap between germline ends came to 20 bases. CDR1 is MDHEN, CDR2 SYDVKM, per germline. This CDR3 is built from 18 residues. The CDR3 DNA reads as TGTGCCAGCAGTTTCTGGGTAAGAGGGTTGGGAATGAACACTGAAGCTTTCTTT. Its translation is CASSFWVRGLGMNTEAFF.

The rearrangement links TRBV6-6 to TRBJ1-2, with D perhaps TRBD1 (5 bases). The germline gives CDR1 MNHNY, CDR2 SVGAGI (reference sequence). Trimming shortened V by 6 bases and J by 5 bases, and 19 bases separated the two germline ends. The CDR3 spans 15 residues. CDR3 in DNA: TGTGCCAGCAGACCCCTGGGCAGGGAGGGGTATGGCTACACCTTC. This translates into CASRPLGREGYGYTF.

The chain recombines TRBV7-2 with TRBJ1-1; TRBD1 matches 12 bases. The CDR3 sequence is 16 residues long. Germline V gene sequence: CDR1 SGHTA, CDR2 FQGNSA. Trimming at V came to 1 base and at J to 4 bases, leaving 4 bases not matched to a gene. For the CDR3, the DNA is TGTGCCAGCAGCTTAGGGGGACAGGGGGCGGGCACTGAAGCTTTCTTT. It yields the protein CASSLGGQGAGTEAFF.

Here the CDR3 DNA reads TGTGCCAGCAGATCCAACCGAGGGCGCGGGACTGAAGCTTTCTTT. Amino acids: CASRSNRGRGTEAFF. The chain uses TRBV28 and TRBJ1-1; no clear D gene. V lost 6 bases and J 5 bases, leaving 19 bases between the germline ends. The CDR3 has 15 residues. CDR1 is MDHEN, CDR2 SYDVKM, per germline.

This clone was found a few times. The V call is TRBV11-2, the J call TRBJ2-2, with 10 positions matching TRBD2. The CDR3 loop spans 17 amino acids. V lost 4 bases and J lost 2; bases outside the gene matches: 7. Germline CDR1 reads SGHAT; CDR2 reads FQNNGV. The CDR3 sequence is CASSWGTSAGNTGELFF. Written as DNA, the CDR3 is TGTGCCAGCAGCTGGGGGACTAGCGCGGGAAACACCGGGGAGCTGTTTTTT.

This rearrangement joins TRBV19 to TRBJ1-1; D not resolved. The CDR3 sequence is 14 residues long. Germline assignment: CDR1 LNHDA and CDR2 SQIVND (reference sequence). Trimming left V 5 bases short and J 0 bases short, with 10 bases between. The chain's CDR3 is CASSAAGLNTEAFF. CDR3 nucleotides: TGTGCCAGTAGTGCGGCGGGCTTGAACACTGAAGCTTTCTTT.

In this sample, this clone turned up a few times. This chain's CDR3 is CASRIQGPDTQYF. For the CDR3, the DNA is TGTGCCAGCAGGATCCAGGGACCAGATACGCAGTATTTT. J is TRBJ2-3 and V is TRBV6-1, with D tentatively TRBD1 or TRBD2 (5 bases each). V was trimmed by 6 bases and J by 4 bases, leaving 11 bases between them. Looked up from germline, CDR1 is MNHNS and CDR2 is SASEGT. The CDR3 is 13 amino acids.

The V call is TRBV25-1, the J call TRBJ2-2; D might be TRBD2 (7 bases). Germline V gene data show CDR1 as MGHDK and CDR2 as SYGVNS. There are 16 residues in the CDR3. V gave up 3 bases and J gave up 7 bases, with 18 bases separating them. The CDR3: CASSDPGRGGHGELFF. The CDR3 bases are TGTGCCAGCAGTGATCCCGGTCGCGGGGGCCACGGGGAGCTGTTTTTT.

V is TRBV7-2 and J is TRBJ2-3; no clear D. The CDR3 is 12 amino acids. Trimming stripped 5 bases from V and 6 bases from J, with 9 bases between. CDR1 is SGHTA and CDR2 is FQGNSA in the germline V gene. CDR3 DNA: TGTGCCAGCAGCCGTTCGGGTGATACGCAGTATTTT. It codes for CASSRSGDTQYF.

The J gene is TRBJ1-5, the V gene TRBV6-1; 11 bases are shared with TRBD1. The trim removed 0 bases at V and 6 bases at J, leaving 7 bases unmatched. Germline V lookup: CDR1 MNHNS, CDR2 SASEGT. The CDR3 extends over 17 amino acids. The CDR3 is CASSEAPPGQGGQPQHF. Here the CDR3 DNA reads TGTGCCAGCAGTGAAGCGCCCCCGGGACAGGGGGGTCAGCCCCAGCATTTT.

This chain joins TRBV7-2 and TRBJ2-5; possibly TRBD1 or TRBD2 for D (5 bases each). The CDR3 spans 15 residues. Germline lookup yields CDR1 SGHTA and CDR2 FQGNSA. Trimming removed 6 bases at V and 5 bases at J, with 19 bases between. CDR3 region: CASSSPGRRAETQYF. CDR3 coding DNA: TGTGCCAGCAGTTCACCGGGACGCCGGGCGGAGACCCAGTACTTC.

This chain links TRBV10-3 with TRBJ2-5; TRBD2 matches at 9 bases. Germline CDR1 ENHRY, CDR2 SYGVKD. CDR3 length: 15 amino acids. Trimming took 2 bases from V and 4 from J; bases not matched to a gene: 5. In DNA, the CDR3 is TGTGCCATCAGTGAGCCGGGACTAGCAGGAGAGACCCAGTACTTC. Encoded protein: CAISEPGLAGETQYF.

The chain joins TRBV6-5 to TRBJ1-2; tentative D call: TRBD1 (5 bases). The ends were cut back, 2 bases at V and 9 bases at J, with 13 bases in the middle. This CDR3 is 13 amino acids long. CDR1 is MNHEY, CDR2 SVGAGI, per germline. The CDR3 sequence: CASSYQGEGSYTF. The DNA of the CDR3 is TGTGCCAGCAGTTACCAAGGGGAGGGTAGCTACACCTTC.

V and J are TRBV9 and TRBJ1-1, with D tentatively TRBD1 (5 bases). The CDR3 sequence is 13 residues long. The V gene lost 2 bases and the J gene lost 3 bases, with 8 bases spanning the gap. From germline, CDR1 is SGDLS and CDR2 YYNGEE. The chain's CDR3 is CASSVDSYTEAFF. The CDR3 nucleotides read TGTGCCAGCAGCGTCGACAGTTACACTGAAGCTTTCTTT.

The V and J genes are TRBV7-2 and TRBJ2-7, with TRBD1 matching over 11 bases. The CDR3 runs to 15 residues. The J segment lost 4 bases and the V segment lost 0 bases, leaving 2 bases of the junction unmatched. Germline assignment: CDR1 SGHTA and CDR2 FQGNSA. The CDR3 protein is CASSLAGTGGYEQYF. For the CDR3, the DNA is TGTGCCAGCAGCTTAGCAGGGACAGGGGGGTACGAGCAGTACTTC.

This clone is a singleton in its sample. V gene TRBV19 combines with J gene TRBJ2-1; 11 bases fit TRBD2. CDR3 length: 17 amino acids. After removal of 5 bases from V and 9 bases from J, the junction contained 15 bases not matched to a gene. The V gene's germline CDR1 is LNHDA and CDR2 SQIVND (reference sequence). The CDR3 DNA sequence: TGTGCCAGTAGTCCAAAGTGGGGACTAGCGGTGAAGGGTGAGCAGTTCTTC. Residues: CASSPKWGLAVKGEQFF.

V and J are TRBV4-2 and TRBJ2-3, with 7 bases matching TRBD1. The trim removed 3 bases at V and 0 bases at J, leaving 9 bases unmatched. Germline CDR1 and CDR2: LGHNA and YNFKEQ. The CDR3 consists of 17 residues. CDR3 in DNA: TGTGCCAGCAGCCAGGGGTCGCAGGGGGTAAGCACAGATACGCAGTATTTT. Protein product: CASSQGSQGVSTDTQYF.